The source of this T cell receptor beta chain is a study of blood T cells in healthy people across ages. Germline V CDR1 and CDR2: SQVTM, ANQGSEA. CDR3 size: 11 residues. Each sample provided at least 6 micrograms of extracted total RNA. Findings and caveats of the study: Relative to aged donors, long-lived donors carried more naive CD4+ cells and displayed higher diversity. Donor CMV status was unknown, possibly confounding expanded clonotype changes.

Note on this clonotype: The antigen remains undetermined.

Combining a sample-barcoded 5' primer with a J-beta primer mix, a second PCR ran for roughly 7 to 11 cycles. Carrying 12 random nucleotides, a template-switch adaptor labeled each individual cDNA molecule. TCRdb re-called the 5' RACE reads with MiXCR, one entry per CDR3 protein. Among 600,000 or so distinct CDR3 sequences listed, around 48% were seen once. The gene calls are TRBV29-1 and TRBJ2-5; a possible D gene is TRBD1 (6 bases). Judging by the DNA end, TRBJ2-7 fits better; the J call may be wrong. This receptor was obtained from a man of 80 years or more in good health. The sequencing input was blood. The CDR3 DNA reads as TGCAGCGTTGGGGGGCCCAGCGAGCAGTACTTC. This codes for CSVGGPSEQYF.